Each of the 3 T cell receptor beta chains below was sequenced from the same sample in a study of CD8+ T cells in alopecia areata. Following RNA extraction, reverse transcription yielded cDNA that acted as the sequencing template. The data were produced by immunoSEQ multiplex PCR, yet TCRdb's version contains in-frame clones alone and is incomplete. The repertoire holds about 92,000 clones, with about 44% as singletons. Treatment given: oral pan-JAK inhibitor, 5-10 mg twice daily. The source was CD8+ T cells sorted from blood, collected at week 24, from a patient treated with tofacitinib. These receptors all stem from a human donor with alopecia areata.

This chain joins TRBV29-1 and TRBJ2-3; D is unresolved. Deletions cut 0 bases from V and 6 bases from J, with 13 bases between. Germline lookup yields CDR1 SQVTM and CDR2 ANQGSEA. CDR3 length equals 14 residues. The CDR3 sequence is CSVEDVTGPDTQYF. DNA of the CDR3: TGCAGCGTTGAAGATGTGACCGGCCCCGATACGCAGTATTTT.

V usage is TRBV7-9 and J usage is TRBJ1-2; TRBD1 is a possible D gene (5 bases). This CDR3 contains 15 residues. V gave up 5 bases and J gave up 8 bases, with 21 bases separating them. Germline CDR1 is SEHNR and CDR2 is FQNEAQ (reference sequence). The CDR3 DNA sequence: TGTGCCAGCAGCCCTCCGGGACGTCGCACGGGGGGCTACACCTTC. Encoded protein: CASSPPGRRTGGYTF. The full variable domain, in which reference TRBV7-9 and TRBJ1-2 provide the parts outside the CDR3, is DTGVSQNPRHKITKRGQNVTFRCDPISEHNRLYWYRQTLGQGPEFLTYFQNEAQLEKSRLLSDRFSAERPKGSFSTLEIQRTEQGDSAMYLCASSPPGRRTGGYTFGSGTRLTVV.

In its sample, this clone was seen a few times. The CDR3 DNA reads as TGTGCCAGCAGCTTGGAGGGGTACCAAGAGACCCAGTACTTC. It specifies CASSLEGYQETQYF. The rearrangement joins TRBV5-4 to TRBJ2-5; a weak D match, TRBD1 (5 bases). The CDR3 is 14 amino acids. V shed 0 bases and J shed 0 bases, with 6 bases lying between them. Germline assignment: CDR1 SGHNT and CDR2 YYREEE (reference sequence).